This TCR beta chain was sequenced in a study of tumor-infiltrating lymphocytes in primary liver carcinoma. Study background: Tumor stage was T1-T3 N0M0, and tumor size was about 4 to 11 cm across.

This clonotype was counted ten times or more. Its antigen is not identified. Findings of the study overall: Lesser overlap characterized tumor-adjacent and tumor-blood pairs relative to tumor region pairs.

The CDR3 totals 13 residues. Trimming shortened V by 7 bases and J by 4 bases, and 11 bases separated the two germline ends. Per germline, CDR1 MDHEN and CDR2 SYDVKM. Unsorted bulk tissue (roughly 17-32 mg) underwent RNA and DNA co-extraction. Cases comprised patients with primary liver carcinoma who received surgical resection. From around 520 ng of total RNA, TCR beta-specific cDNA was reverse-transcribed using a constant-region primer. Three nested multiplex PCR rounds, a slightly modified ARM-PCR, produced the libraries for TCR beta. The first two PCR rounds used TRBV1-TRBV30 forward primers with a C-beta reverse primer, roughly 11 cycles each. One entry per CDR3 protein, called by TCRdb with MiXCR from the multiplex PCR reads. The sample lists about 120,000 distinct CDR3 sequences; around 70% were seen once.

Sequenced material: tumor-adjacent normal liver tissue. This sequence originates from a woman aged 60-75 years with primary liver carcinoma and hepatitis B virus infection. This chain uses TRBV28 with TRBJ1-3; no definite D call. The CDR3 DNA reads TGTGCCAGCAACAACTGGTCCGGAAACACCATATATTTT. It specifies CASNNWSGNTIYF.